This T cell receptor beta chain appears in the sequencing data of a study of blood T cell repertoires in COVID-19. Whole-study context: COVID-19 samples collected from the United States, Italy and Spain covered acute and convalescent phases. Sample material is recorded as cDNA or gDNA derived from T cells, B-cell-depleted T cells, or PBMCs.

In the source study's methods: It was from reference gene primer amplification that nucleated cell counts were estimated. Libraries were prepared by immunoSEQ multiplex PCR; TCRdb keeps only in-frame clonotypes and omits some of them. That table supplies the V and J calls and clone size; D and trimming were determined from the DNA. Of roughly 250,000 clones listed, less than 85% are singletons. In germline, CDR1 is SGHRS, CDR2 YFSETQ. The CDR3 contains 15 residues. V lost 4 bases to trimming and J lost 5 bases; unmatched junction nucleotides: 5. This receptor was identified in an elderly woman with active or convalescent COVID-19. Input material: peripheral blood. The V call is TRBV5-1, the J call TRBJ2-2; 10 bases map to TRBD2. CDR3 nucleotides: TGCGCCAGCAGCCGAACTAGCGGGGCTACCGGGGAGCTGTTTTTT. This sequence encodes CASSRTSGATGELFF.